Below are 8 T cell receptor beta chains sequenced from a single sample in a study of blood T cells in healthy people across ages. Combining a sample-barcoded 5' primer with a J-beta primer mix, a second PCR ran for roughly 6 to 11 cycles. TCRdb fed the 5' RACE reads into MiXCR, producing one record per CDR3 protein. The sample yields hundreds of thousands of distinct CDR3 sequences, 58% seen once. The sample consisted of blood. The receptors here all came from a man between 25 and 39 years old in good health.

This chain joins TRBV29-1 and TRBJ1-1; possibly TRBD1 for D (6 bases). Germline V lookup: CDR1 SQVTM, CDR2 ANQGSEA. The CDR3 consists of 12 residues. Trimming left V 3 bases short and J 7 bases short, with 12 bases between. The CDR3 here is CSVETGVLEAFF. The CDR3 DNA reads as TGCAGCGTTGAGACAGGCGTACTTGAAGCTTTCTTT.

The chain has TRBV20-1 and TRBJ2-1, with 8 positions matching TRBD2. This CDR3 has 17 residues. V trimming: 6 bases; J trimming: 2 bases; junction bases outside the gene matches: 15. CDR1 and CDR2 (germline): DFQATT, SNEGSKA (reference sequence). CDR3 coding DNA: TGCAGTGCCCAAGTGGGGGCAGCGGGGGTAACCTACAATGAGCAGTTCTTC. Its protein is CSAQVGAAGVTYNEQFF.

This clonotype was recorded a few times. J is TRBJ2-7 and V is TRBV18; the D is unclear. Deletions cut 5 bases from V and 6 bases from J, with 8 bases between. Per the germline V gene, CDR1 is KGHSH and CDR2 is LQKENI. The length of the CDR3 is 11 residues. CDR3 loop: CASSFESEQYF. The DNA of the CDR3 is TGTGCCAGCTCATTCGAAAGCGAGCAGTACTTC.

This clonotype appeared a few times. A much more abundant neighbour one base away suggests this may be a read error. V gene TRBV25-1 combines with J gene TRBJ2-5; 7 bases are a match to TRBD1. The CDR3 runs 14 residues. Germline trimming cut 5 bases from V and 1 base from J; bases unmatched to any gene: 4. CDR1 and CDR2 (germline): MGHDK, SYGVNS. CDR3 region: CASSHGTAQETQYF. In nucleotides, the CDR3 is TGTGCCAGCAGTCACGGGACAGCCCAAGAGACCCAGTACTTC.

This chain joins TRBV7-6 and TRBJ2-7, with a weak D call TRBD2 (5 bases). This CDR3 comprises 15 residues. Trimming took off 4 bases at V and 0 bases at J, with 13 bases between the two ends. CDR1 and CDR2 (germline): SGHVS, FNYEAQ. CDR3 DNA sequence: TGTGCCAGCAGCTACGGGAACTTCGACTCCTACGAGCAGTACTTC. This sequence encodes CASSYGNFDSYEQYF.

The V call is TRBV10-3, the J call TRBJ1-2, with 9 bases lining up with TRBD1. CDR1 and CDR2 (germline): ENHRY, SYGVKD. This CDR3 contains 16 residues. The junction had 9 bases not matched to a gene; V was cut back by 4 bases and J by 3 bases. This chain's CDR3 is CAISGSGTGRYYGYTF. DNA of the CDR3: TGTGCCATCAGTGGGTCTGGGACAGGGCGCTACTATGGCTACACCTTC.

The table lists this clonotype with a few counts. The chain links TRBV20-1 to TRBJ1-2; D call uncertain. Between the trimmed V and J ends, which lost 5 bases and 3 bases, there was a span of 10 bases. The length of the CDR3 is 12 residues. CDR1 is DFQATT, CDR2 SNEGSKA, per germline (reference sequence). The CDR3 loop reads CSAGIRDYGYTF. The DNA of the CDR3 is TGCAGTGCTGGGATTAGGGACTATGGCTACACCTTC.

This clonotype has more than one count but fewer than ten. The chain employs TRBV20-1 and TRBJ1-5; D perhaps matches TRBD1 (5 bases). Germline CDR1 is DFQATT and CDR2 is SNEGSKA (reference sequence). Trimming stripped 3 bases from V and 6 bases from J, with 12 bases between. The CDR3 runs 13 residues. CDR3 region: CSARGDLLQPQHF. CDR3 sequence (DNA): TGCAGTGCTAGGGGGGACCTCCTTCAGCCCCAGCATTTT.